A single sample is the source of the 2 T cell receptor beta chains below, sequenced in a study of Ad26.COV2.S vaccination and SARS-CoV-2 variants. Stated treatment: 19 received Ad26.COV2.S at low or high dose, single or two shots; about 5 received placebo; per-sample allocation not given. The samples were gathered on day 63 after the first injection of vaccine or placebo. Clones were read by immunoSEQ multiplex PCR, and TCRdb kept only the in-frame ones, dropping some. The sample shows some 400,000 clones, approximately 91% of them seen only once. Sequencing was performed on peripheral blood, taken in a trial of Ad26.COV2.S vaccine versus placebo. The receptors shown here come from a person aged 18-65 years who received the Ad26.COV2.S COVID-19 vaccine or a placebo.

The gene calls are TRBV7-2 and TRBJ2-1; tentative D call: TRBD1 (6 bases). Germline lookup yields CDR1 SGHTA and CDR2 FQGNSA. The CDR3 is made up of 13 amino acids. The ends were cut back, 5 bases at V and 7 bases at J, with 12 bases in the middle. CDR3 in amino acids: CASSRQGRNEQFF. As DNA, the CDR3 is TGTGCCAGCAGCCGCCAGGGGCGGAATGAGCAGTTCTTC.

This chain uses TRBV7-3 with TRBJ2-3; no clear D. V lost 5 bases and J lost 0, with 12 bases in between. This CDR3 spans 15 amino acids. Per the germline V gene, CDR1 is SGHTA and CDR2 is FQGTGA. Here the CDR3 reads CASSRGPFSTDTQYF. In nucleotides, the CDR3 is TGTGCCAGCAGCCGCGGACCGTTTAGCACAGATACGCAGTATTTT.